The 3 T cell receptor beta chains below come from one sample, sequenced in a study of OX40 agonist ivuxolimab in advanced cancers. TCRdb's table, derived via immunoSEQ multiplex PCR, lists solely in-frame clones and lacks some. Here the sample spans more than 60,000 clones, roughly four fifths being singletons. This material consisted of CD4+ or CD8+ T cells sorted from blood, taken in a trial of the OX40 agonist ivuxolimab. The receptors derive from an adult with an advanced solid tumor such as melanoma, head and neck, liver or kidney cancer.

This CDR3 reads CATRQGGTGELFF. As DNA, the CDR3 is TGTGCCACCCGACAGGGCGGCACCGGGGAGCTGTTTTTT. The V gene is TRBV2, the J gene TRBJ2-2, with 7 bases that match TRBD1. The CDR3 covers 13 residues. CDR1 SNHLY and CDR2 FYNNEI come from the germline V gene. V shed 10 bases and J 4 bases; nucleotides not matched to a gene: 6.

This clone was picked up a small number of times. This sequence joins TRBV7-9 and TRBJ2-2, with D possibly called TRBD1 or TRBD2 (5 bases each). Germline V CDR1 and CDR2: SEHNR, FQNEAQ (reference sequence). The CDR3 extends over 15 amino acids. The germline V and J ends were trimmed by 3 bases and 7 bases, with 15 bases remaining between them. The CDR3 DNA reads as TGTGCCAGCAGCTTGCTCGGGGCGCCGGGCGGGGAGCTGTTTTTT. The encoded protein is CASSLLGAPGGELFF.

The genes are TRBV5-1 and TRBJ2-7; TRBD2 aligns across 12 bases. Germline V lookup: CDR1 SGHRS, CDR2 YFSETQ. This CDR3 region has 16 residues. V shed 4 bases, J shed 2 bases, and the junction held 7 bases outside the gene matches. The CDR3 region is CASSVLTSGGPYEQYF. Written as DNA, the CDR3 is TGCGCCAGCAGCGTACTGACTAGCGGGGGCCCCTACGAGCAGTACTTC.